This TCR beta chain was profiled in a study of a mutant IDH1 vaccine in newly diagnosed glioma. On the study more broadly: The start of vaccination came 4-6 weeks after radiotherapy alone, or with temozolomide cycles. Antecedent treatment encompassed radiotherapy, temozolomide, or their combination; the majority received both.

Trimming removed 5 bases at V and 5 bases at J, with 16 bases between. CDR1 is SGHAT, CDR2 FQDESV, per germline (reference sequence). The CDR3 is made up of 14 amino acids. The sample's time point: week 11, during vaccination. Vaccinated patients received 300 ug of mutant IDH1 20-mer peptide per dose, with topical imiquimod. The repertoire was sequenced with immunoSEQ multiplex PCR; TCRdb's copy has only in-frame clones and lacks some. The sample holds about 66,000 clones; around 80% are singletons and the top ten take 3.6%. A note on this clone: The antigen remains undetermined.

This sample comprised PBMCs, obtained from a glioma patient whose treatment included an IDH1 peptide vaccine. The receptor comes from a man younger than 45 with glioma. The J gene is TRBJ2-7, the V gene TRBV11-1; D is possibly TRBD2 (7 bases). The CDR3: CASSQRGAINEQYF. Here the CDR3 DNA reads TGTGCCAGCAGCCAACGGGGGGCTATAAACGAGCAGTACTTC.